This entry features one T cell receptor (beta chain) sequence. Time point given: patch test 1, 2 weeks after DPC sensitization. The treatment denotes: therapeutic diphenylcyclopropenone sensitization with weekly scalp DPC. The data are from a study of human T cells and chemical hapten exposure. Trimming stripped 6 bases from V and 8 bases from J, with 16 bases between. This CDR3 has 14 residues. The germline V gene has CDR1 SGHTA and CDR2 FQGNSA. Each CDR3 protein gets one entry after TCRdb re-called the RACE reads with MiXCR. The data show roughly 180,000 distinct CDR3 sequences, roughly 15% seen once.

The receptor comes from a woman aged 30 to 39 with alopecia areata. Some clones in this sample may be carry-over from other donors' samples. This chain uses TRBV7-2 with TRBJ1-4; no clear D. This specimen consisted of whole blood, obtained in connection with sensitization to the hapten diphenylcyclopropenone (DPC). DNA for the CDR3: TGTGCCAGCAGTCGGAGTTACGACTTAGAAAAACTGTTTTTT. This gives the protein CASSRSYDLEKLFF.